The rows below give T cell receptor beta chains drawn from one sample of a study of Graves' ophthalmopathy and Graves' hyperthyroidism. TCRdb re-analysed the multiplex PCR reads in MiXCR, keeping a single row per CDR3 protein. The repertoire includes some 390,000 distinct CDR3 sequences, around 18% of them detected once, and 1.6% sits in the top ten. Sequencing was done on a sample of peripheral blood. These receptor sequences come from a young woman with Graves' ophthalmopathy. CDR3s include the opening cysteine and the closing phenylalanine or tryptophan. D genes are given only for firm matches. Clone size is stated in some rows and not others, as once, few, many or a class when expanded.

j_gene,v_gene,d_gene,abundance,CDR3aa,CDR3nt
TRBJ2-7,TRBV6-1,NA,many,CASSEGRGPKQYF,TGTGCCAGCAGTGAAGGCCGGGGGCCCAAGCAGTACTTC
TRBJ1-1,TRBV19,NA,many,CASSPATNTEAFF,TGTGCCAGTAGTCCGGCTACGAACACTGAAGCTTTCTTT
TRBJ2-2,TRBV5-1,TRBD2,NA,CASSLTPGLVGTGELFF,TGCGCCAGCAGCTTGACCCCGGGACTAGTGGGCACCGGGGAGCTGTTTTTT
TRBJ1-2,TRBV12-3/TRBV12-4,TRBD1,NA,CASSPRGQDYGYTF,TGTGCCAGCAGTCCTAGGGGACAGGACTATGGCTACACCTTC
TRBJ2-7,TRBV5-1,TRBD1,NA,CASSLPTGGHSSYEQYF,TGCGCCAGCAGCTTACCGACAGGGGGCCATAGCTCCTACGAGCAGTACTTC
TRBJ1-2,TRBV30,NA,many,CAWIGGDAYGYTF,TGTGCCTGGATCGGAGGGGATGCCTATGGCTACACCTTC
TRBJ2-7,TRBV29-1,NA,many,CSVGPGPAGSEQYF,TGCAGCGTAGGACCGGGGCCCGCCGGGAGTGAGCAGTACTTC
TRBJ1-6,TRBV6-5,TRBD1,NA,CASSLGQTSPLHF,TGTGCCAGCAGTTTGGGACAGACATCACCCCTCCACTTT
TRBJ2-7,TRBV6-5,NA,many,CASSYSGLPSYEQYF,TGTGCCAGCAGTTACTCGGGATTACCCTCCTACGAGCAGTACTTC
TRBJ1-1,TRBV12-3/TRBV12-4,TRBD1,many,CASSFRQGANTEAFF,TGTGCCAGCAGTTTCCGACAGGGGGCGAACACTGAAGCTTTCTTT
TRBJ1-1,TRBV10-2,NA,many,CASSESTGGTEAFF,TGCGCCAGCAGTGAGTCGACGGGGGGCACTGAAGCTTTCTTT
TRBJ1-1,TRBV25-1,NA,many,CASRMGGSWSTEAFF,TGTGCCAGCAGGATGGGGGGGTCGTGGAGCACTGAAGCTTTCTTT
TRBJ2-7,TRBV6-5,NA,NA,CASSSPPTQVSYEQYF,TGTGCCAGCAGTTCCCCCCCGACACAAGTCTCCTACGAGCAGTACTTC
TRBJ1-1,TRBV7-9,TRBD1,many,CASSWTGPNTEAFF,TGTGCCAGCAGTTGGACAGGCCCCAACACTGAAGCTTTCTTT
TRBJ2-5,TRBV7-2,NA,many,CASSRPTSGAQETQYF,TGTGCCAGCAGCCGACCCACCTCAGGAGCCCAAGAGACCCAGTACTTC
TRBJ1-2,TRBV30,NA,many,CAWSVLRGYGYTF,TGTGCCTGGAGTGTACTTAGGGGCTATGGCTACACCTTC
TRBJ2-7,TRBV30,TRBD1,many,CASGQGTYEQYF,TGTGCCTCGGGACAGGGGACCTACGAGCAGTACTTC
TRBJ1-5,TRBV6-2/TRBV6-3,TRBD1,many,CASRRGRQPQHF,TGTGCCAGCAGGAGGGGGCGTCAGCCCCAGCATTTT
TRBJ2-2,TRBV28,NA,many,CASSLPPRAGELFF,TGCGCCAGCAGTTTACCCCCCAGGGCCGGGGAGCTGTTTTTT
TRBJ2-7,TRBV12-3/TRBV12-4,TRBD1,NA,CASSWGQGPATYEQYF,TGTGCCAGCAGTTGGGGACAGGGACCCGCTACCTACGAGCAGTACTTC
TRBJ2-5,TRBV19,TRBD2,many,CASSIRSSGQETQYF,TGTGCCAGTAGTATTCGGTCTAGCGGCCAAGAGACCCAGTACTTC
TRBJ1-5,TRBV4-2,NA,many,CASSPHPIQGSQPQHF,TGTGCCAGCAGCCCTCATCCTATCCAGGGGAGTCAGCCCCAGCATTTT
TRBJ1-1,TRBV6-5,NA,many,CASSTTGLNTEAFF,TGTGCCAGCAGCACGACAGGCCTGAACACTGAAGCTTTCTTT
TRBJ2-5,TRBV7-9,NA,once,CASRRTTTPSYETQYF,TGTGCCAGCAGGCGAACGACTACCCCTTCCTACGAGACCCAGTACTTC
TRBJ1-5,TRBV20-1,NA,many,CSAKAGVRRHF,TGCAGTGCTAAAGCGGGCGTGAGGCGGCATTTT
TRBJ2-2,TRBV30,NA,NA,CAWSGDAVGAQARATGELFF,TGTGCCTGGAGTGGGGACGCTGTAGGGGCCCAAGCCCGAGCCACCGGGGAGCTGTTTTTT
TRBJ1-1,TRBV29-1,NA,many,CSVGKGGRLTEAFF,TGCAGCGTTGGAAAGGGGGGCAGGTTGACTGAAGCTTTCTTT
TRBJ2-2,TRBV5-6,NA,many,CASSLGGVTKNTGELFF,TGTGCCAGCAGCTTGGGAGGTGTGACTAAGAACACCGGGGAGCTGTTTTTT
TRBJ1-6,TRBV6-5,TRBD1,many,CASRPGQNFNSPLHF,TGTGCCAGCAGGCCGGGACAGAACTTTAATTCACCCCTCCACTTT
TRBJ1-3,TRBV11-2,NA,many,CASTPRGNTIYF,TGTGCCAGCACCCCCCGAGGAAACACCATATATTTT
TRBJ2-5,TRBV11-2,NA,many,CASSLHLQGTGETQYF,TGTGCCAGCAGCTTACATCTTCAGGGTACGGGGGAGACCCAGTACTTC
TRBJ2-7,TRBV28,NA,few,CASIYGGGDSSYEQYF,TGTGCCAGCATTTACGGGGGAGGGGACAGCTCCTACGAGCAGTACTTC
TRBJ2-7,TRBV6-2/TRBV6-3,TRBD1,NA,CASSYATGTGLHEQYF,TGTGCCAGCAGTTACGCTACCGGGACAGGGCTCCACGAGCAGTACTTC
TRBJ1-5,TRBV28,NA,many,CASSLRDPRPQHF,TGTGCCAGCAGTCTACGAGATCCCCGGCCCCAGCATTTT
TRBJ1-1,TRBV6-5,TRBD1,many,CASNQGGQNTEAFF,TGTGCCAGCAACCAGGGGGGCCAGAACACTGAAGCTTTCTTT
TRBJ2-5,TRBV2,TRBD1,NA,CASSRDRGPGAQYF,TGTGCCAGCAGTCGAGACAGGGGCCCGGGGGCCCAGTACTTC
TRBJ2-2,TRBV27,NA,many,CASSLSVGEETGELFF,TGTGCCAGCAGTTTATCAGTGGGGGAGGAAACCGGGGAGCTGTTTTTT
TRBJ2-2,TRBV7-3,NA,many,CASSLSTVPHTGELFF,TGTGCCAGCAGCTTATCGACGGTTCCGCACACCGGGGAGCTGTTTTTT
TRBJ1-5,TRBV12-3/TRBV12-4,NA,many,CASSPQGRRNQPQHF,TGTGCCAGCAGTCCCCAGGGAAGGCGCAATCAGCCCCAGCATTTT
TRBJ1-1,TRBV12-3/TRBV12-4,NA,many,CASSLGVDTEAFF,TGTGCCAGCAGTTTAGGGGTCGACACTGAAGCTTTCTTT
TRBJ2-2,TRBV7-6,TRBD1,many,CASSRQGRTGELFF,TGTGCCAGCAGCCGACAGGGCCGGACCGGGGAGCTGTTTTTT
TRBJ1-5,TRBV28,TRBD1,many,CASSSTTGGKNQPQHF,TGTGCCAGCAGTTCCACCACAGGGGGGAAAAATCAGCCCCAGCATTTT
TRBJ2-7,TRBV12-3/TRBV12-4,NA,many,CASSLGVYYEQYF,TGTGCCAGCAGTTTAGGAGTTTACTACGAGCAGTACTTC
TRBJ1-2,TRBV6-5,NA,many,CASSYSRSGFDGYTF,TGTGCCAGCAGTTACTCGAGGTCCGGGTTTGATGGCTACACCTTC
TRBJ2-1,TRBV6-1,NA,NA,CASSEAGVYNEQFF,TGTGCCAGCAGTGAAGCGGGAGTTTACAATGAGCAGTTCTTC
TRBJ2-5,TRBV9,NA,many,CASSETPGGQETQYF,TGTGCCAGCAGCGAGACCCCTGGCGGCCAAGAGACCCAGTACTTC
TRBJ1-6,TRBV4-3,NA,NA,CASSQVSGLAFPLHF,TGCGCCAGCAGCCAGGTTTCGGGCCTGGCATTCCCCCTCCACTTT
TRBJ1-1,TRBV12-3/TRBV12-4,TRBD1,many,CASSAQGAELVLAFF,TGTGCCAGCAGTGCCCAGGGGGCGGAATTAGTACTAGCTTTCTTT
TRBJ2-7,TRBV7-8,NA,NA,CASSLGGNPGDVPQYF,TGTGCCAGCAGCTTAGGGGGTAATCCCGGGGATGTGCCGCAGTACTTC
TRBJ1-5,TRBV4-1,NA,many,CASSQDQRQSLDQPQHF,TGCGCCAGCAGCCAAGATCAAAGACAGAGCTTGGATCAGCCCCAGCATTTT
TRBJ2-5,TRBV9,TRBD1,many,CASSEGGTGKRETQYF,TGTGCCAGCAGCGAGGGAGGGACAGGGAAGAGGGAGACCCAGTACTTC
TRBJ1-2,TRBV19,NA,NA,CASSIQGRDGYTF,TGTGCCAGTAGTATACAAGGGCGGGATGGCTACACCTTC
TRBJ1-1,TRBV7-9,TRBD1,NA,CASSLDRGGEAFF,TGTGCCAGCAGCTTGGACAGGGGAGGTGAAGCTTTCTTT
TRBJ1-5,TRBV12-3/TRBV12-4,NA,NA,CASSWDTGANQPQHF,TGTGCCAGCAGTTGGGACACGGGAGCAAATCAGCCCCAGCATTTT
TRBJ2-5,TRBV13,NA,many,CASSFRGGGETQYF,TGTGCCAGCAGCTTTCGTGGGGGCGGAGAGACCCAGTACTTC
TRBJ2-2,TRBV11-2,NA,many,CASSLDRVPNTGELFF,TGTGCCAGCAGCTTAGATCGGGTGCCAAACACCGGGGAGCTGTTTTTT
TRBJ2-7,TRBV4-3,TRBD2,many,CASSQRRLAGGSIDEQYF,TGCGCCAGCAGCCAACGACGACTAGCGGGAGGGTCTATAGACGAGCAGTACTTC